Presented here are 30 T cell receptor beta chains from one specimen sequenced in a study of blood T cell repertoires in COVID-19. Only in-frame clones appear in the TCRdb table, and some are missing; sequencing was by immunoSEQ multiplex PCR. Counted here are some 260,000 clones, around 80% occurring once; the ten biggest clones make up around 4.1%. Material for sequencing was PBMCs or T cells enriched from blood (not recorded which). All receptors derive from a man aged 30-40 years with acute COVID-19.

This clone was found once. The chain is built from TRBV5-4 and TRBJ2-3; 11 bases are shared with TRBD1. V lost 1 base to trimming and J lost 4 bases; unmatched junction nucleotides: 2. Germline values: CDR1 SGHNT, CDR2 YYREEE (reference sequence). The CDR3 contains 15 residues. The CDR3, as DNA: TGTGCCAGCAGCTTGTGGGACAGGGGGGCAGATACGCAGTATTTT. Residues: CASSLWDRGADTQYF.

This clone appeared once. The junction shows a germline mismatch at one end, possibly a read error. The rearrangement links TRBV5-1 to TRBJ2-2, with a possible D match to TRBD1 (6 bases). This CDR3 contains 16 residues. Germline CDR1 reads SGHRS; CDR2 reads YFSETQ. CDR3 protein: CASSQRGRGNTGELFF. The CDR3 DNA reads as TGTGCCAGCAGCCAGAGGGGCAGGGGTAACACCGGGGAGCTGTTTTTT.

The chain is built from TRBV24-1 and TRBJ2-1; 8 bases are a match to TRBD2. Unmatched junction bases numbered 8, after V lost 2 bases and J lost 0 bases. From germline, CDR1 is KGHDR and CDR2 SFDVKD. The CDR3 has 18 residues. CDR3 DNA: TGTGCCACCAGTGATTCCGCCTCTGCGGGAGGCTCCTACAATGAGCAGTTCTTC. Its protein is CATSDSASAGGSYNEQFF.

This clone was detected only a few times. The chain uses TRBV5-5 and TRBJ2-3, with 10 bases identical to TRBD2. The CDR3 is made up of 16 amino acids. Germline CDR1 reads SGHKS; CDR2 reads YYEKEE (reference sequence). The V and J ends lost 1 base and 6 bases, in that order; junction bases with no gene match: 8. The CDR3: CASSLWELAGTDTQYF. CDR3 sequence (DNA): TGTGCCAGCAGCTTGTGGGAACTAGCGGGGACTGATACGCAGTATTTT. The full variable domain, in which reference TRBV5-5 and TRBJ2-3 provide the parts outside the CDR3, is DAGVTQSPTHLIKTRGQQVTLRCSPISGHKSVSWYQQVLGQGPQFIFQYYEKEERGRGNFPDRFSARQFPNYSSELNVNALLLGDSALYLCASSLWELAGTDTQYFGPGTRLTVL.

The chain joins TRBV27 to TRBJ2-3; 8 bases align to TRBD2. Germline V gene data show CDR1 as MNHEY and CDR2 as SMNVEV (reference sequence). Unmatched junction bases numbered 9, after V lost 5 bases and J lost 2 bases. The CDR3 covers 16 residues. As DNA, the CDR3 is TGTGCCAGCAGTCCATCAGCGGGGGCTTACACAGATACGCAGTATTTT. Its translation: CASSPSAGAYTDTQYF.

The chain couples TRBV20-1 to TRBJ1-5; possibly TRBD1 for D (5 bases). The CDR3 has 13 amino acids. Germline CDR1 DFQATT, CDR2 SNEGSKA (reference sequence). Trimming removed 3 bases from V and 5 bases from J, with 11 bases in between. The CDR3 coding sequence is TGCAGTGCTAGTAGGGACTCCTATCAGCCCCAGCATTTT. The encoded protein is CSASRDSYQPQHF.

This chain connects TRBV11-2 to TRBJ2-1; 9 nucleotides match TRBD2. CDR3 length: 15 residues. CDR1 SGHAT and CDR2 FQNNGV come from the germline V gene. J gave up 10 bases and V 0 bases, and 7 bases lay outside the gene matches. The CDR3 DNA is TGTGCCAGCAGCTTAGACCAGGGACTAGCCTTGGAGCAGTTCTTC. This sequence encodes CASSLDQGLALEQFF. The whole variable domain, remainder taken from reference TRBV11-2 and TRBJ2-1, is EAGVAQSPRYKIIEKRQSVAFWCNPISGHATLYWYQQILGQGPKLLIQFQNNGVVDDSQLPKDRFSAERLKGVDSTLKIQPAKLEDSAVYLCASSLDQGLALEQFFGPGTRLTVL.

The rearrangement joins TRBV5-1 to TRBJ1-1; D gene ambiguous. Trimming stripped 7 bases from V and 0 bases from J, with 16 bases between. The CDR3 spans 15 residues. The V gene's germline CDR1 is SGHRS and CDR2 YFSETQ. CDR3 in DNA: TGCGCCAGCTACGCCGGGGAAAGGGTGAACACTGAAGCTTTCTTT. Its translation: CASYAGERVNTEAFF.

The CDR3 DNA sequence: TGTGCCAGCAGTTATGGACTAGCGGGGGGGCAAGAGACCCAGTACTTC. It yields the protein CASSYGLAGGQETQYF. This sequence joins TRBV13 and TRBJ2-5; 15 bases fit TRBD2. The J segment lost 2 bases and the V segment lost 6 bases, leaving 4 bases of the junction unmatched. Germline V lookup: CDR1 PRHDT, CDR2 FYEKMQ (reference sequence). The CDR3 totals 16 residues.

In its sample, this clone was seen once. The rearrangement uses TRBV24-1 and TRBJ2-1; D not resolved. Trimming cost V 5 bases and J 5 bases, with 12 bases left between them. From germline, CDR1 is KGHDR and CDR2 SFDVKD. The CDR3 is 14 residues long. CDR3 region: CATSGFPDNNEQFF. CDR3 nucleotide sequence: TGTGCCACCAGTGGATTCCCCGACAACAATGAGCAGTTCTTC.

Comment on this clone: One end of the junction is discordant with germline, which a read error may explain. The chain links TRBV5-1 to TRBJ2-1, with 7 bases fitting TRBD2. The CDR3 is 16 residues long. Germline V gene data show CDR1 as SGHRS and CDR2 as YFSETQ. CDR3 DNA sequence: TGTGCCAGCAGCCAAACTAGCGCAAGCTCCTACAATGAGCAGTTCTTC. It specifies CASSQTSASSYNEQFF.

DNA of the CDR3: TGTGCCAGTACCACAGGGTGGGACACTGAAGCTTTCTTT. Its translation: CASTTGWDTEAFF. J is TRBJ1-1 and V is TRBV19; the D gene is possibly TRBD1 (6 bases). CDR1 is LNHDA, CDR2 SQIVND, per germline (reference sequence). This CDR3 contains 13 residues. V was clipped by 7 bases and J by 3 bases, with 12 bases between them.

V usage is TRBV7-6 and J usage is TRBJ1-6, with 10 bases matching TRBD1. The CDR3 loop spans 17 amino acids. Germline loops: CDR1 SGHVS, CDR2 FNYEAQ. Trimming took 4 bases from V and 10 from J; bases not matched to a gene: 13. CDR3 region: CASSSLGGTGVLSPLHF. The CDR3 DNA follows: TGTGCCAGCAGCTCACTCGGCGGGACAGGGGTTTTGTCACCCCTCCACTTT.

Of note for this clone: An end of the junction does not agree with germline; a read error may underlie this. The chain has TRBV3-1 (or the pseudogene TRBV3-2) and TRBJ2-1; perhaps TRBD2 as D (5 bases). This CDR3 is built from 13 residues. In germline, CDR1 is LGHDT, CDR2 YNNKEL (reference sequence). CDR3 sequence reads: CASSQTAGKATVF. The CDR3 DNA reads TGTGCCAGCAGCCAAACTGCCGGGAAAGCAACAGTCTTC.

This clone came up once. The V call is TRBV6-2 or TRBV6-3, the J call TRBJ2-3, with 9 bases fitting TRBD1. CDR1 and CDR2 (germline): MNHEY, SVGEGT. The CDR3 covers 14 residues. J lost 4 bases, V lost 6 bases, and 5 bases had no gene match. CDR3 residues: CASSPTGGSDTQYF. In DNA, the CDR3 is TGTGCCAGCAGCCCGACAGGGGGATCAGATACGCAGTATTTT.

This chain links TRBV29-1 with TRBJ2-4; D is uncertain. From germline, CDR1 is SQVTM and CDR2 ANQGSEA. The CDR3 totals 13 residues. V was clipped by 5 bases and J by 10 bases, with 18 bases between them. CDR3: CSVTNEMVSIQYF. The CDR3 DNA follows: TGCAGCGTTACTAACGAGATGGTCTCAATTCAGTACTTC. The full variable domain, rest sourced from reference TRBV29-1 and TRBJ2-4, is SAVISQKPSRDICQRGTSLTIQCQVDSQVTMMFWYRQQPGQSLTLIATANQGSEATYESGFVIDKFPISRPNLTFSTLTVSNMSPEDSSIYLCSVTNEMVSIQYFGAGTRLSVL.

The chain links TRBV7-9 to TRBJ2-1, with 8 bases aligning to TRBD1. The CDR3 consists of 13 residues. Germline CDR1 SEHNR, CDR2 FQNEAQ (reference sequence). Trimming at V came to 5 bases and at J to 5 bases, leaving 2 bases not matched to a gene. CDR3 sequence (DNA): TGTGCCAGCAGCACGACAGGGGACAATGAGCAGTTCTTC. This gives the protein CASSTTGDNEQFF. Based on the CDR3 plus reference TRBV7-9 and TRBJ2-1, the full variable domain is DTGVSQNPRHKITKRGQNVTFRCDPISEHNRLYWYRQTLGQGPEFLTYFQNEAQLEKSRLLSDRFSAERPKGSFSTLEIQRTEQGDSAMYLCASSTTGDNEQFFGPGTRLTVL.

The DNA for the CDR3 is TGTGCCAGCAGTTTACTGATAGCGGGGGGAAATACGCAGTATTTT. Amino acids: CASSLLIAGGNTQYF. The V call is TRBV27, the J call TRBJ2-3, with 10 bases that match TRBD2. The length of the CDR3 is 15 residues. Germline V gene lookup returns CDR1 MNHEY and CDR2 SMNVEV (reference sequence). With 2 bases clipped from V and 7 bases from J, the junction kept 6 bases outside the gene matches.

The chain is built from TRBV29-1 and TRBJ2-1; TRBD2 might be the D (7 bases). Germline V gene sequence: CDR1 SQVTM, CDR2 ANQGSEA. The CDR3 runs to 12 residues. V was pared by 2 bases and J by 13 bases, with 15 bases between. The chain's CDR3 is CSVELVGGTQFF. CDR3 DNA: TGCAGCGTTGAACTAGTGGGGGGGACACAGTTCTTC.

This clone was counted only a few times. The chain joins TRBV27 to TRBJ1-5; D perhaps matches TRBD1 (5 bases). The CDR3 totals 13 residues. Trimming stripped 4 bases from V and 6 bases from J, with 10 bases between. Germline CDR1 reads MNHEY; CDR2 reads SMNVEV (reference sequence). The CDR3 loop reads CASSYWGGQPQHF. DNA for the CDR3: TGTGCCAGCAGTTACTGGGGGGGTCAGCCCCAGCATTTT.

This chain uses TRBV2 with TRBJ2-3, with TRBD1 matching over 10 bases. Looked up from germline, CDR1 is SNHLY and CDR2 is FYNNEI. The CDR3 has 14 residues. Trimming at V came to 5 bases and at J to 3 bases, leaving 2 bases not matched to a gene. For the CDR3, the DNA is TGTGCCAGCAGTCCGGGACAGGGGACAGATACGCAGTATTTT. It translates to CASSPGQGTDTQYF.

This chain links TRBV5-1 with TRBJ2-3; D gene uncertain. Germline assignment: CDR1 SGHRS and CDR2 YFSETQ. V was shortened by 0 bases and J by 6 bases, with 5 bases between the two germline ends. The CDR3 is made up of 12 amino acids. This CDR3 reads CASSLGQDTQYF. CDR3 coding DNA: TGCGCCAGCAGCTTGGGTCAGGATACGCAGTATTTT.

The V call is TRBV5-4, the J call TRBJ1-1; a weak D match, TRBD1 (6 bases). V was cut by 4 bases and J by 6 bases, with 16 bases left in between. The CDR3 runs to 14 residues. CDR1 is SGHNT and CDR2 is YYREEE in the germline V gene (reference sequence). The CDR3 DNA sequence: TGTGCCAGCAGCCCTTCCAGGGGAAGGGCTGAAGCTTTCTTT. Amino acid sequence: CASSPSRGRAEAFF.

The J gene is TRBJ2-1, the V gene TRBV9; TRBD2 aligns across 12 bases. Germline V gives CDR1 SGDLS, CDR2 YYNGEE. Unmatched junction bases numbered 8, after V lost 1 base and J lost 6 bases. The CDR3 length is 17 residues. The CDR3 loop reads CASSVWSGTSGRNEQFF. The CDR3 bases are TGTGCCAGCAGCGTATGGTCCGGGACTAGCGGGCGCAATGAGCAGTTCTTC.

Details on this clone: This sample includes further DNA sequences coding for the same CDR3. CDR3 amino acids: CSATLTDTQYF. In nucleotides, the CDR3 is TGCAGTGCTACACTCACAGATACGCAGTATTTT. This chain uses TRBV20-1 with TRBJ2-3; D not resolved. The V end was cut by 4 bases, the J end by 2 bases, with 4 bases between. Germline CDR1 is DFQATT and CDR2 is SNEGSKA (reference sequence). CDR3 size: 11 residues.

The V gene is TRBV5-1, the J gene TRBJ2-3; D not certain. The germline V gene encodes CDR1 SGHRS and CDR2 YFSETQ. The CDR3 is 15 amino acids. Trimming removed 0 bases from V and 0 bases from J, with 8 bases in between. The CDR3, as DNA: TGCGCCAGCAGCTTGGGTGGCTCGAGCACAGATACGCAGTATTTT. It codes for CASSLGGSSTDTQYF.

V and J are TRBV7-9 and TRBJ2-5; no firm D call. V lost 4 bases and J lost 3, with 12 bases in between. The CDR3 extends over 14 amino acids. Germline V gene lookup returns CDR1 SEHNR and CDR2 FQNEAQ (reference sequence). The CDR3 loop reads CASSSARGKETQYF. CDR3 coding DNA: TGTGCCAGCAGCTCAGCTAGAGGAAAAGAGACCCAGTACTTC.

The rearrangement links TRBV18 to TRBJ2-1, with TRBD2 matching 12 bases. Per germline, CDR1 KGHSH and CDR2 LQKENI. This CDR3 comprises 17 residues. V lost 3 bases and J lost 0; bases outside the gene matches: 3. CDR3 loop: CASSPTSGGSSYNEQFF. Written as DNA, the CDR3 is TGTGCCAGCTCACCTACTAGCGGGGGGTCCTCCTACAATGAGCAGTTCTTC.

This sequence joins TRBV18 and TRBJ1-4, with 7 bases matching TRBD1. The V gene's germline CDR1 is KGHSH and CDR2 LQKENI. J gave up 8 bases and V 2 bases, and 11 bases lay outside the gene matches. The CDR3 contains 16 residues. CDR3 nucleotide sequence: TGTGCCAGCTCACCATCCGCCTTGACAGGGCGGGAAAAACTGTTTTTT. Residues: CASSPSALTGREKLFF.

The rearrangement uses TRBV12-3 or TRBV12-4 and TRBJ1-1, with D perhaps matching TRBD1 (5 bases). V gave up 7 bases and J gave up 1 base, with 10 bases separating them. The CDR3 loop spans 13 amino acids. The CDR3 loop is CASTLQENTEAFF. The DNA of the CDR3 is TGTGCCAGCACTCTACAGGAGAACACTGAAGCTTTCTTT.